A single T cell receptor (beta chain) is shown here with its context. TCRdb itself ran the RT-PCR reads through MiXCR, one entry per CDR3 protein. Seen here are about 830,000 distinct CDR3 sequences, roughly 18% observed once, and the top ten hold roughly a tenth. The data are from a study of response to subunit inactivated influenza vaccine. The CDR3 covers 11 residues. Germline CDR1 MNHEY, CDR2 SVGAGI. With 7 bases removed from V and 4 bases from J, the gap between germline ends came to 7 bases. The chain is built from TRBV6-5 and TRBJ1-2; D ambiguous. The sequence was obtained from a man aged 50-60 years who received an inactivated influenza vaccine. This specimen was PBMCs from blood, taken about 5 days after vaccination. The CDR3 sequence: CASNSGYGYTF. The CDR3 nucleotides are TGTGCCAGCAACTCAGGCTATGGCTACACCTTC.